The 25 T cell receptor beta chains given below trace back to one sample, sequenced in a study of blood T cell repertoires in COVID-19. Some clones are missing from TCRdb's copy, which holds only in-frame ones; the method was immunoSEQ multiplex PCR. Of around 300,000 clones in the sample, 80% to 90% are singletons; the top ten hold less than 3%. The material sequenced was peripheral blood. All receptors come from a woman in her thirties with active or convalescent COVID-19.

This clone has a single count. The conserved phenylalanine or tryptophan is not found at the CDR3 terminus, so this likely reflects a read error. The gene calls are TRBV6-6 and TRBJ1-1; maybe TRBD1 (5 bases). The CDR3 is 15 residues long. Germline V gene lookup returns CDR1 MNHNY and CDR2 SVGAGI (reference sequence). Between the trimmed V and J ends, which lost 2 bases and 0 bases, there was a span of 10 bases. CDR3 nucleotides: TGTGCCAGCAGTTACCCGGGACTCCTGAACACTGAAGCTTTCCTT. Protein product: CASSYPGLLNTEAFL.

The rearrangement uses TRBV19 and TRBJ2-5, with D possibly matching TRBD1 (6 bases). V lost 3 bases and J lost 9, with 14 bases in between. This CDR3 region has 13 residues. CDR1 is LNHDA, CDR2 SQIVND, per germline (reference sequence). CDR3 nucleotide sequence: TGTGCCAGTAGTATGGGGGCGCTCGGTTCCCAGTACTTC. Its protein is CASSMGALGSQYF.

The rearrangement joins TRBV18 to TRBJ2-3; 8 bases match TRBD2. Trimming cost V 5 bases and J 2 bases; bases outside gene matches: 12. The CDR3 contains 17 residues. Germline assignment: CDR1 KGHSH and CDR2 LQKENI. The chain's CDR3 is CASSTGLAGTYTDTQYF. DNA for the CDR3: TGTGCCAGCTCAACGGGATTAGCGGGGACTTACACAGATACGCAGTATTTT.

This clone appeared a few times. The genes are TRBV24-1 and TRBJ1-1, with unresolved D. The CDR3 is 11 residues long. V dropped 6 bases and J dropped 6 bases, with 7 bases sitting between them. The germline gives CDR1 KGHDR, CDR2 SFDVKD. CDR3 in DNA: TGTGCCACCAGTAGGAGCTCTGAAGCTTTCTTT. Translation gives CATSRSSEAFF.

This chain's CDR3 is CASRGHRGGGGELFF. CDR3 DNA sequence: TGTGCCAGTAGGGGCCACAGGGGAGGAGGCGGGGAGCTGTTTTTT. The chain couples TRBV19 to TRBJ2-2; TRBD1 is a possible D gene (7 bases). The CDR3 totals 15 residues. Germline V gene sequence: CDR1 LNHDA, CDR2 SQIVND (reference sequence). Trimming took 6 bases from V and 7 from J, leaving 18 bases between them. Full variable domain (rest looked up from reference TRBV19 and TRBJ2-2): DGGITQSPKYLFRKEGQNVTLSCEQNLNHDAMYWYRQDPGQGLRLIYYSQIVNDFQKGDIAEGYSVSREKKESFPLTVTSAQKNPTAFYLCASRGHRGGGGELFFGEGSRLTVL.

The table lists this clone with a count of one. The gene calls are TRBV7-2 and TRBJ2-2; TRBD2 might be the D (6 bases). This CDR3 comprises 15 residues. Germline CDR1 is SGHTA and CDR2 is FQGNSA. With 0 bases removed from V and 1 base from J, the gap between germline ends came to 6 bases. The CDR3 DNA reads as TGTGCCAGCAGCTTAGCGGGGGGGAACACCGGGGAGCTGTTTTTT. It codes for CASSLAGGNTGELFF.

The chain recombines TRBV6-5 with TRBJ2-1, with a weak D call TRBD1 (6 bases). The germline V gene encodes CDR1 MNHEY and CDR2 SVGAGI. Trimming took off 6 bases at V and 7 bases at J, with 19 bases between the two ends. There are 15 residues in the CDR3. The CDR3 DNA is TGTGCCAGCAGACCACACAGGGAGATAGAAAATGAGCAGTTCTTC. Its protein product is CASRPHREIENEQFF.

The chain has TRBV4-3 and TRBJ2-1, with a possible D match to TRBD2 (7 bases). Looked up from germline, CDR1 is LGHNA and CDR2 is YSLEER. The CDR3 consists of 18 residues. V lost 0 bases, J lost 12 bases, and 27 bases lay in between. CDR3 coding DNA: TGCGCCAGCAGCCAAGATTTCACCGGGGGGAGACTAACCAGGGGGCAGTTCTTC. It encodes CASSQDFTGGRLTRGQFF.

The chain couples TRBV3-1 (or the pseudogene TRBV3-2) to TRBJ2-3, with 10 bases aligning to TRBD1. With V trimmed by 5 bases and J by 3 bases, 14 bases remained unmatched. Germline assignment: CDR1 LGHDT and CDR2 YNNKEL (reference sequence). The CDR3 length is 18 residues. CDR3 sequence reads: CASSKAPTGGYPTDTQYF. Written as DNA, the CDR3 is TGTGCCAGCAGCAAAGCACCGACAGGGGGCTACCCAACAGATACGCAGTATTTT.

The table lists this clone with a few counts. The CDR3 DNA is TGCGCCAGCAGCTTGGTAGCGGGGGTCCGCAATGAGCAGTTCTTC. Encoded protein: CASSLVAGVRNEQFF. The chain uses TRBV5-1 and TRBJ2-1; TRBD2 matches at 9 bases. CDR3 length: 15 amino acids. Per the germline V gene, CDR1 is SGHRS and CDR2 is YFSETQ. The ends lost 0 bases at V and 6 bases at J; junction bases unmatched: 4.

The chain links TRBV3-1 (or the pseudogene TRBV3-2) to TRBJ1-2; D not certain. The CDR3 loop spans 14 amino acids. V lost 7 bases to trimming and J lost 6 bases, with 18 bases between them. Per the germline V gene, CDR1 is LGHDT and CDR2 is YNNKEL (reference sequence). The CDR3 spells CASTREAAGNGYTF. CDR3 in DNA: TGTGCCAGCACTCGCGAGGCAGCCGGAAATGGCTACACCTTC.

The rearrangement uses TRBV25-1 and TRBJ1-1, with 7 positions matching TRBD1. This CDR3 is built from 11 residues. With V trimmed by 6 bases and J by 8 bases, 3 bases remained unmatched. Looked up from germline, CDR1 is MGHDK and CDR2 is SYGVNS. The CDR3 coding sequence is TGTGCCAGCAGAACAGGGGCAGAAGCTTTCTTT. The encoded protein is CASRTGAEAFF.

This chain's CDR3 is CASSRQLGETQYF. For the CDR3, the DNA is TGTGCCAGCAGTAGACAGTTGGGAGAGACCCAGTACTTC. The rearrangement uses TRBV6-5 and TRBJ2-5, with TRBD1 as a possible D gene (5 bases). Trimming cost V 5 bases and J 4 bases, with 11 bases left between them. The CDR3 extends over 13 amino acids. Germline assignment: CDR1 MNHEY and CDR2 SVGAGI.

The rearrangement links TRBV19 to TRBJ1-4, with 10 nucleotides matching TRBD1. Per the germline V gene, CDR1 is LNHDA and CDR2 is SQIVND (reference sequence). V lost 4 bases, J lost 7 bases, and 9 bases stayed unmatched. CDR3 size: 16 residues. The CDR3 DNA is TGTGCCAGTAGTACCCGACAGGGGGCGGTGGCTGAAAAACTGTTTTTT. The encoded protein is CASSTRQGAVAEKLFF.

V gene TRBV24-1 combines with J gene TRBJ1-5; D is uncertain. CDR3 size: 13 residues. Per germline, CDR1 KGHDR and CDR2 SFDVKD. V was pared by 5 bases and J by 7 bases, with 11 bases between. This chain's CDR3 is CATSAGKDQPQHF. The CDR3 bases are TGTGCCACCAGTGCCGGGAAGGACCAGCCCCAGCATTTT.

This clone was seen only once. The chain links TRBV18 to TRBJ1-1, with 8 bases that match TRBD1. J gave up 8 bases and V 6 bases, and 14 bases lay outside the gene matches. This CDR3 is built from 15 residues. Germline V gene data show CDR1 as KGHSH and CDR2 as LQKENI. The CDR3 region has the DNA TGTGCCAGCTCCATTTTGGACAGGGAAATCCCCGAAGCTTTCTTT. This gives the protein CASSILDREIPEAFF.

The V and J genes are TRBV23-1 and TRBJ1-1, with 7 bases aligning to TRBD1. TRBV23-1 is designated an ORF whose function remains uncertain. This CDR3 contains 15 residues. V gave up 0 bases and J gave up 2 bases; unmatched junction bases: 3. The CDR3 protein is CASSQSGQSNTEAFF. CDR3 sequence (DNA): TGCGCCAGCAGTCAATCGGGACAGTCTAACACTGAAGCTTTCTTT.

A single count supports this clone. J is TRBJ2-7 and V is TRBV9; 9 positions match TRBD1. CDR1 and CDR2 from the germline V gene are SGDLS and YYNGEE. This CDR3 is built from 15 residues. J lost 6 bases, V lost 0 bases, and 7 bases had no gene match. CDR3 in amino acids: CASSVVAATGGEQYF. DNA of the CDR3: TGTGCCAGCAGCGTAGTAGCTGCGACAGGGGGCGAGCAGTACTTC.

The chain links TRBV3-1 (or the pseudogene TRBV3-2) to TRBJ1-2, with D possibly being TRBD1 (6 bases). CDR1 is LGHDT and CDR2 is YNNKEL in the germline V gene (reference sequence). CDR3 size: 15 residues. V was trimmed by 4 bases and J by 8 bases, leaving 20 bases between them. CDR3 coding DNA: TGTGCCAGCAGCCCCCAGAGGGACACGTCTCCGGGCTACACCTTC. Protein product: CASSPQRDTSPGYTF.

This clone was found a few times. This chain uses TRBV7-2 with TRBJ2-1; 9 bases agree with TRBD2. The CDR3 covers 16 residues. J gave up 5 bases and V 1 base, and 6 bases lay outside the gene matches. Germline values: CDR1 SGHTA, CDR2 FQGNSA. The CDR3 nucleotides are TGTGCCAGCAGCTTAGGGGTACTAGCGGGTCACAATGAGCAGTTCTTC. It specifies CASSLGVLAGHNEQFF. The full variable domain, with the rest looked up from reference TRBV7-2 and TRBJ2-1, is GAGVSQSPSNKVTEKGKDVELRCDPISGHTALYWYRQSLGQGLEFLIYFQGNSAPDKSGLPSDRFSAERTGGSVSTLTIQRTQQEDSAVYLCASSLGVLAGHNEQFFGPGTRLTVL.

This chain uses TRBV18 with TRBJ2-3; D perhaps matches TRBD2 (6 bases). CDR1 and CDR2 from the germline V gene are KGHSH and LQKENI. The CDR3 extends over 16 amino acids. V was pared by 3 bases and J by 2 bases, with 15 bases between. The chain's CDR3 is CASSPISGSNTDTQYF. The CDR3 DNA is TGTGCCAGCTCACCCATTAGCGGATCCAACACAGATACGCAGTATTTT.

The V and J genes are TRBV27 and TRBJ2-1, with 7 bases fitting TRBD2. Losses at the gene ends were 5 bases for V and 3 bases for J; bases not matched to a gene: 10. Germline CDR1 MNHEY, CDR2 SMNVEV (reference sequence). The CDR3 totals 16 residues. CDR3 amino acids: CASSPVGGGIYNEQFF. The CDR3 DNA reads TGTGCCAGCAGTCCCGTTGGGGGGGGGATCTACAATGAGCAGTTCTTC.

The chain links TRBV19 to TRBJ1-1; unclear D gene. Trimming took off 3 bases at V and 6 bases at J, with 11 bases between the two ends. The V gene's germline CDR1 is LNHDA and CDR2 SQIVND (reference sequence). The CDR3 runs 13 residues. CDR3 sequence: CASSIGDRAEAFF. CDR3 coding DNA: TGTGCCAGTAGTATTGGTGATCGCGCTGAAGCTTTCTTT.

The V gene is TRBV7-9, the J gene TRBJ1-1; 7 bases map to TRBD1. V lost 2 bases, J lost 6 bases, and 9 bases stayed unmatched. CDR3 length: 15 residues. CDR1 and CDR2 from the germline V gene are SEHNR and FQNEAQ (reference sequence). As DNA, the CDR3 is TGTGCCAGCAGCTTACAGGGGGGACCCCTCCCTGAAGCTTTCTTT. It translates to CASSLQGGPLPEAFF.

The chain is built from TRBV4-2 and TRBJ2-7; a possible D gene is TRBD2 (6 bases). The V end was cut by 0 bases, the J end by 4 bases, with 19 bases between. The CDR3 length is 17 residues. Germline loops: CDR1 LGHNA, CDR2 YNFKEQ. The CDR3 DNA reads as TGTGCCAGCAGCCAAGATCGTGAGCCCGGGAGCGTATACGAGCAGTACTTC. Protein sequence: CASSQDREPGSVYEQYF.